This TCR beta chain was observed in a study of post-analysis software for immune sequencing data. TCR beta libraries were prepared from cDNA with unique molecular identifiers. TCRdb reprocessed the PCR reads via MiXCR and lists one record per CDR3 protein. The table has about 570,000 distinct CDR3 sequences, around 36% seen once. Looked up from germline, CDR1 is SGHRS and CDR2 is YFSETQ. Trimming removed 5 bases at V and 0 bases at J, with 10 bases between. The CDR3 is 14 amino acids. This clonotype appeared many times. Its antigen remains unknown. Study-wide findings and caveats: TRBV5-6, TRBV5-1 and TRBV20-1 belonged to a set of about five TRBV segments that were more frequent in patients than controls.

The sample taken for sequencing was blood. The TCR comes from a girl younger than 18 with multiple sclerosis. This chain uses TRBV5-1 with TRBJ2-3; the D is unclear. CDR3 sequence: CASSSGPSTDTQYF. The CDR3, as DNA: TGCGCCAGCAGTTCCGGGCCCAGCACAGATACGCAGTATTTT.